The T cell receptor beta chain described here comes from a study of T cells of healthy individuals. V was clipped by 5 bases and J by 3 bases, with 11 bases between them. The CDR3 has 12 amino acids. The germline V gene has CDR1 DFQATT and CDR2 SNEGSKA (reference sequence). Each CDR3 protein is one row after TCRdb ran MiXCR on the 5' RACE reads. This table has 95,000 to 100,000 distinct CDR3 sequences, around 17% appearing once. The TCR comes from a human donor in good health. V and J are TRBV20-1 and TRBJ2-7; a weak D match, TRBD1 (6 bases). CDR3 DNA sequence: TGCAGTGCTGCGACAGGCCGCTACGAGCAGTACTTC. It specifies CSAATGRYEQYF.